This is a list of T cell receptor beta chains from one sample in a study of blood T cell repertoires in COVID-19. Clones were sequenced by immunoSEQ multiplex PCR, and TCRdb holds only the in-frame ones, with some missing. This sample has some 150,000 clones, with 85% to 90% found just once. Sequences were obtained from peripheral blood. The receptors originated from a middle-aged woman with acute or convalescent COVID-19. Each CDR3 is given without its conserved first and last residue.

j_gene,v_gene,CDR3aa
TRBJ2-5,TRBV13,ASSLAGGGRETQY
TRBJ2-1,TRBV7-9,ASSTLAGGTYNEQF
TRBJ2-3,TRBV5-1,ASSLGGSATQY
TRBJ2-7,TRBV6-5,ASRGLAALIYEQY
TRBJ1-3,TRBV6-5,ASIRQGGVYTIY
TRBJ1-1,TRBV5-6,ASSSQINTEAF
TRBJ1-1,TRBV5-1,ASSLDRAEDTEAF
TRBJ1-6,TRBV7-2,ASSLDGYNSPLH
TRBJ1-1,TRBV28,ASSLRREAF
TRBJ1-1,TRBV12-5,ASGLFFGGHTEAF
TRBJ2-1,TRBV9,ASSVGPDGTGTTQTGNEQF
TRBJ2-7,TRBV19,ASSPWTGGSYEQY
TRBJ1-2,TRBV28,ASSNTGEGYT
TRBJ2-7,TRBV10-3,AISEDSAGSPQY
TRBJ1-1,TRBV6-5,ASSRTGYEAF
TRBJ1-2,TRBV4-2,ASSQNTGGGNYGYT
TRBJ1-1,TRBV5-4,ASSLPHSNTEAF
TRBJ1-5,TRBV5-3,ARSLARASQPQH
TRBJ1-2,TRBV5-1,ASSPDRGYGYT
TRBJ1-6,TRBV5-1,ASSAGQGYNSPLH
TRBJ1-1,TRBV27,ASRVDRGLMNTEAF
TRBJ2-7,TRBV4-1,ASSQVPTDERY
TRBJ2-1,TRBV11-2,ASNLGAHPYNEQF
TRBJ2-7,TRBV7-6,ASSILGSGGAYEQY
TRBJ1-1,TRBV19,ASRWRAGTEAF
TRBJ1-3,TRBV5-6,ASSPGTGFGNTIY
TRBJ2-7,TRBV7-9,ASSLRDNGGEQY
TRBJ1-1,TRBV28,ASRRTAPLNTEAF
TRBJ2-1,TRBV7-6,ASSHGLAGPYNEQF
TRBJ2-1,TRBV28,ASSPPGLANEQF
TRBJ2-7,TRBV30,AWSALAGNSSYEQY
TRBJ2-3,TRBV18,ASSPDTRIDTQY
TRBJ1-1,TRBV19,ASKIRQGDTEAF
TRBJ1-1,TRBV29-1,SVRGKINTEAF
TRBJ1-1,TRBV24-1,ATGRNSAGFTEAF
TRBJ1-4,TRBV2,ASSDDRGPSTNEKLF
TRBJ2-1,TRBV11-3,ASSLRTGRYNEQF
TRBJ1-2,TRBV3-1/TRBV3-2,ASSQEWVSIQGWGYT
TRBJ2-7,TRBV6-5,AAEKGGSSYEQY
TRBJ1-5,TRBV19,ASRMGPNQPQH
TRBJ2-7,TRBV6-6,ASSTGGFANEQY